Detailed here is one T cell receptor (beta chain). Its antigen is not identified. The data are from a study of STAT3 mutations in large granular lymphocyte leukemia. Study-wide results and limits: After therapy, about 35% of the 18 patients switched clonotypes, all new clones STAT3 wild type. Treatment regimens differed across patients between samplings. Every T-LGLL patient had at least one immunodominant TCRbeta clonotype.

Some clones are missing from TCRdb's copy, which holds only in-frame ones; the method was immunoSEQ multiplex PCR. The sample gives around 30,000 clones, approximately 83% of which show up once; roughly an eighth is in the top ten. Between the trimmed V and J ends, which lost 6 bases and 0 bases, there was a span of 18 bases. CDR1 MNHEY and CDR2 SMNVEV come from the germline V gene (reference sequence). The CDR3 spans 17 residues. The source is a man in his sixties with T-cell large granular lymphocyte leukemia. Some clones in this sample may be carry-over from other donors' samples. The material sequenced was peripheral blood mononuclear cells. The chain links TRBV27 to TRBJ2-4; tentative D call: TRBD1 (5 bases). The CDR3 nucleotides are TGTGCCAGCAGCCTCATTAAGGAAGGGGCAGCCAAAAACATTCAGTACTTC. Translating it yields CASSLIKEGAAKNIQYF.